A selection of T cell receptor beta chains follows, all from one sample in a study of CD4 T cells in relation to SARS-CoV-2 and coronaviruses. Antigen specificity for these receptors is unknown. Assay used: immunoSEQ multiplex PCR; TCRdb lists only in-frame clones, some missing. The profile shows fewer than 45,000 clones, about 87% of them singletons. The specimen was naive CD4+ T cells from PBMCs, cultured in vitro. These receptors all come from an adult with COVID-19. CDR3s include the opening cysteine and the closing phenylalanine or tryptophan. The order of the fields is D gene, J gene, clone size, V gene, CDR3 protein, CDR3 DNA. A D gene is named only where the DNA matches it firmly. Clone size appears in some rows only: once, few, many, or a class for an expanded clone.

d_gene: TRBD1
j_gene: TRBJ2-3
abundance: once
v_gene: TRBV27
CDR3aa: CASSSGQTDTQYF
CDR3nt: TGTGCCAGCAGTTCGGGACAGACAGATACGCAGTATTTT

d_gene: NA
j_gene: TRBJ2-5
abundance: NA
v_gene: TRBV20-1
CDR3aa: CSASRSPETQYF
CDR3nt: TGCAGTGCTAGTAGGTCCCCAGAGACCCAGTACTTC

d_gene: TRBD2
j_gene: TRBJ2-1
abundance: NA
v_gene: TRBV30
CDR3aa: CAWRTSGTYNEQFF
CDR3nt: TGTGCCTGGAGGACTAGCGGAACTTACAATGAGCAGTTCTTC

d_gene: NA
j_gene: TRBJ2-2
abundance: NA
v_gene: TRBV18
CDR3aa: CASSPSRTGELFF
CDR3nt: TGTGCCAGCTCACCCAGCCGCACCGGGGAGCTGTTTTTT

d_gene: NA
j_gene: TRBJ1-5
abundance: few
v_gene: TRBV3-1/TRBV3-2
CDR3aa: CASSHQDSNQPQHF
CDR3nt: TGTGCCAGCAGCCATCAAGATAGCAATCAGCCCCAGCATTTT

d_gene: NA
j_gene: TRBJ2-3
abundance: NA
v_gene: TRBV5-1
CDR3aa: CASSFGLRTDTQYF
CDR3nt: TGCGCCAGCAGCTTTGGACTTCGCACAGATACGCAGTATTTT

d_gene: NA
j_gene: TRBJ1-2
abundance: NA
v_gene: TRBV30
CDR3aa: CAWSQTLGGYGYTF
CDR3nt: TGTGCCTGGAGTCAGACACTCGGGGGGTATGGCTACACCTTC

d_gene: TRBD1
j_gene: TRBJ2-6
abundance: NA
v_gene: TRBV6-2/TRBV6-3
CDR3aa: CASSYSPITGGINVLTF
CDR3nt: TGCGCCAGCAGTTACTCCCCAATAACAGGGGGTATCAACGTCCTGACTTTC

d_gene: TRBD2
j_gene: TRBJ2-7
abundance: NA
v_gene: TRBV3-1/TRBV3-2
CDR3aa: CASSQGGGYEQYF
CDR3nt: TGTGCCAGCAGCCAAGGGGGGGGATACGAGCAGTACTTC

d_gene: NA
j_gene: TRBJ1-6
abundance: NA
v_gene: TRBV15
CDR3aa: CATSRDRLPNSPLHF
CDR3nt: TGTGCCACCAGCAGAGATCGCCTGCCGAATTCACCCCTCCACTTT

d_gene: TRBD1
j_gene: TRBJ2-3
abundance: NA
v_gene: TRBV19
CDR3aa: CASSMVPGQGADTQYF
CDR3nt: TGTGCCAGTAGTATGGTCCCCGGACAGGGGGCAGATACGCAGTATTTT

d_gene: TRBD2
j_gene: TRBJ2-3
abundance: NA
v_gene: TRBV7-8
CDR3aa: CASSARLAGGTDTQYF
CDR3nt: TGTGCCAGCAGCGCCCGGCTAGCGGGGGGGACAGATACGCAGTATTTT

d_gene: NA
j_gene: TRBJ1-3
abundance: few
v_gene: TRBV10-1
CDR3aa: CATQAGNTIYF
CDR3nt: TGCGCCACCCAAGCTGGAAACACCATATATTTT

d_gene: TRBD2
j_gene: TRBJ2-1
abundance: NA
v_gene: TRBV9
CDR3aa: CASSVAPQTGTSVFLSYNEQFF
CDR3nt: TGTGCCAGCAGCGTAGCTCCTCAAACCGGGACTAGCGTATTCCTCTCCTACAATGAGCAGTTCTTC

d_gene: NA
j_gene: TRBJ2-7
abundance: NA
v_gene: TRBV4-1
CDR3aa: CASSQPHLGSGYEQYF
CDR3nt: TGCGCCAGCAGCCAACCCCATCTCGGGAGTGGCTACGAGCAGTACTTC

d_gene: NA
j_gene: TRBJ1-2
abundance: NA
v_gene: TRBV24-1
CDR3aa: CATGEGRSRGYTF
CDR3nt: TGTGCCACCGGGGAGGGAAGGTCACGGGGCTACACCTTC

d_gene: NA
j_gene: TRBJ2-5
abundance: NA
v_gene: TRBV20-1
CDR3aa: CSASHQETQYF
CDR3nt: TGCAGTGCTAGCCACCAAGAGACCCAGTACTTC

d_gene: TRBD2
j_gene: TRBJ2-7
abundance: NA
v_gene: TRBV27
CDR3aa: CASSPGLANYEQYF
CDR3nt: TGTGCCAGCAGCCCCGGACTAGCGAACTACGAGCAGTACTTC

d_gene: NA
j_gene: TRBJ2-3
abundance: NA
v_gene: TRBV19
CDR3aa: CASSIDGGGRTASTDTQYF
CDR3nt: TGTGCCAGTAGTATAGATGGAGGGGGGCGGACAGCGAGCACAGATACGCAGTATTTT

d_gene: NA
j_gene: TRBJ2-2
abundance: NA
v_gene: TRBV15
CDR3aa: CATSIQGRRAGELFF
CDR3nt: TGTGCCACCAGCATACAGGGGAGGAGGGCCGGGGAGCTGTTTTTT

d_gene: TRBD2
j_gene: TRBJ2-7
abundance: NA
v_gene: TRBV27
CDR3aa: CASSPTSGRAYEQYF
CDR3nt: TGTGCCAGCAGTCCGACTAGCGGGAGGGCTTACGAGCAGTACTTC

d_gene: NA
j_gene: TRBJ1-2
abundance: NA
v_gene: TRBV7-2
CDR3aa: CASTPRVGRTYGYTF
CDR3nt: TGTGCCAGCACCCCCAGGGTAGGAAGAACCTATGGCTACACCTTC

d_gene: TRBD1
j_gene: TRBJ2-2
abundance: NA
v_gene: TRBV19
CDR3aa: CASSIGQGAGELFF
CDR3nt: TGTGCCAGTAGTATCGGTCAGGGGGCCGGGGAGCTGTTTTTT

d_gene: NA
j_gene: TRBJ2-5
abundance: NA
v_gene: TRBV4-3
CDR3aa: CASSQDPDPQETQYF
CDR3nt: TGCGCCAGCAGCCAAGATCCGGATCCTCAAGAGACCCAGTACTTC

d_gene: NA
j_gene: TRBJ2-1
abundance: NA
v_gene: TRBV25-1
CDR3aa: CASSGVTAYNEQFF
CDR3nt: TGTGCCAGCAGTGGAGTTACAGCGTACAATGAGCAGTTCTTC

d_gene: NA
j_gene: TRBJ1-6
abundance: NA
v_gene: TRBV7-2
CDR3aa: CASGRTGKGSPLHF
CDR3nt: TGTGCCAGCGGGAGAACAGGGAAAGGTTCACCCCTCCACTTT

d_gene: NA
j_gene: TRBJ2-7
abundance: NA
v_gene: TRBV18
CDR3aa: CASSPYRRLSSYEQYF
CDR3nt: TGTGCCAGCTCACCCTACAGGCGTCTCAGCTCCTACGAGCAGTACTTC

d_gene: NA
j_gene: TRBJ2-1
abundance: NA
v_gene: TRBV5-4
CDR3aa: CASSQLGQRNNEQFF
CDR3nt: TGTGCCAGCTCCCAATTGGGACAAAGAAACAATGAGCAGTTCTTC

d_gene: NA
j_gene: TRBJ2-7
abundance: NA
v_gene: TRBV11-2
CDR3aa: CASSSTGGSSYEQYF
CDR3nt: TGTGCCAGCAGCTCCACAGGAGGCTCCTCCTACGAGCAGTACTTC

d_gene: TRBD1
j_gene: TRBJ2-3
abundance: NA
v_gene: TRBV28
CDR3aa: CASSQNRGRVGTDTQYF
CDR3nt: TGTGCCAGCAGTCAAAACAGGGGGCGCGTAGGCACAGATACGCAGTATTTT

d_gene: TRBD1
j_gene: TRBJ2-1
abundance: NA
v_gene: TRBV9
CDR3aa: CASSAPWTGGNEQFF
CDR3nt: TGTGCCAGCAGCGCCCCCTGGACAGGGGGCAATGAGCAGTTCTTC

d_gene: TRBD2
j_gene: TRBJ2-7
abundance: NA
v_gene: TRBV25-1
CDR3aa: CASGKTRLAGCYEQYF
CDR3nt: TGTGCCAGCGGAAAAACAAGACTAGCGGGTTGCTACGAGCAGTACTTC

d_gene: NA
j_gene: TRBJ2-1
abundance: NA
v_gene: TRBV28
CDR3aa: CASSPLGTGPYNEQFF
CDR3nt: TGTGCCAGCAGCCCCCTGGGTACGGGGCCGTACAATGAGCAGTTCTTC

d_gene: NA
j_gene: TRBJ1-1
abundance: NA
v_gene: TRBV6-5
CDR3aa: CASSPGGVSTEAFF
CDR3nt: TGTGCCAGCAGTCCGGGAGGGGTAAGCACTGAAGCTTTCTTT

d_gene: NA
j_gene: TRBJ2-1
abundance: once
v_gene: TRBV5-1
CDR3aa: CASSPLVASYNEQFF
CDR3nt: TGCGCCAGCAGCCCGCTAGTTGCTTCCTACAATGAGCAGTTCTTC

d_gene: NA
j_gene: TRBJ1-2
abundance: NA
v_gene: TRBV18
CDR3aa: CASSPEEGYGYTF
CDR3nt: TGTGCCAGCTCACCAGAGGAGGGCTATGGCTACACCTTC

d_gene: NA
j_gene: TRBJ1-5
abundance: NA
v_gene: TRBV19
CDR3aa: CASSYLGNQPQHF
CDR3nt: TGTGCCAGTAGTTACTTGGGCAATCAGCCCCAGCATTTT

d_gene: NA
j_gene: TRBJ2-1
abundance: NA
v_gene: TRBV5-4
CDR3aa: CASSLMPGPGELNNEQFF
CDR3nt: TGTGCCAGCAGCTTAATGCCGGGCCCAGGGGAGCTCAACAATGAGCAGTTCTTC

d_gene: NA
j_gene: TRBJ2-1
abundance: few
v_gene: TRBV28
CDR3aa: CASSFREQFF
CDR3nt: TGTGCCAGCAGTTTCCGTGAGCAGTTCTTC

d_gene: NA
j_gene: TRBJ1-1
abundance: NA
v_gene: TRBV20-1
CDR3aa: CSEPGRTEAFF
CDR3nt: TGCAGTGAGCCAGGGAGGACTGAAGCTTTCTTT